The next 18 T cell receptor beta chains were all read from a single sample in a study of T cell repertoires in cytomegalovirus infection. A single record per CDR3 protein comes from TCRdb applying MiXCR to the reads. The sample has more than 650,000 distinct CDR3 sequences, 35% to 45% seen once. Sequencing input: PBMCs. Source of these receptors: a human donor in good health (CMV status not recorded). Some clones in this sample may be carry-over from other donors' samples.

The V gene is TRBV7-3, the J gene TRBJ1-1; D not certain. Trimming shortened V by 4 bases and J by 4 bases, and 10 bases separated the two germline ends. Germline lookup yields CDR1 SGHTA and CDR2 FQGTGA. This CDR3 comprises 13 residues. CDR3 protein: CASSSYPSTEAFF. As DNA, the CDR3 is TGTGCCAGCAGCTCCTACCCGTCCACTGAAGCTTTCTTT. Using reference TRBV7-3 and TRBJ1-1 for the parts outside the CDR3, the full variable domain is GAGVSQTPSNKVTEKGKYVELRCDPISGHTALYWYRQSLGQGPEFLIYFQGTGAADDSGLPNDRFFAVRPEGSVSTLKIQRTERGDSAVYLCASSSYPSTEAFFGQGTRLTVV.

This clonotype has more than one count but fewer than ten. V gene TRBV24-1 combines with J gene TRBJ2-3, with TRBD2 matching over 10 bases. Germline loops: CDR1 KGHDR, CDR2 SFDVKD. J was trimmed by 7 bases and V by 4 bases; bases with no gene match: 10. The CDR3 runs to 16 residues. CDR3 loop: CATSDTSGRALYTQYF. CDR3 nucleotide sequence: TGTGCCACCAGTGACACAAGCGGGAGGGCACTATATACGCAGTATTTT.

The chain employs TRBV19 and TRBJ2-7; D perhaps matches TRBD2 (6 bases). This CDR3 contains 15 residues. CDR1 and CDR2 (germline): LNHDA, SQIVND (reference sequence). V was pared by 4 bases and J by 2 bases, with 15 bases between. The CDR3 loop is CASSTGGTGTYEQYF. The CDR3 nucleotides read TGTGCCAGTAGTACGGGCGGGACTGGAACCTACGAGCAGTACTTC.

This clonotype has just a few counts. The chain combines TRBV27 with TRBJ2-7; 9 nucleotides align to TRBD2. Germline CDR1 is MNHEY and CDR2 is SMNVEV (reference sequence). Trimming removed 4 bases from V and 2 bases from J; junction bases left unmatched: 6. This CDR3 comprises 15 residues. CDR3 residues: CASSYLAGSTYEQYF. The CDR3 DNA reads TGTGCCAGCAGTTACCTAGCGGGATCGACCTACGAGCAGTACTTC.

This clonotype showed up many times. The chain combines TRBV7-2 with TRBJ2-3; D not resolved. The CDR3 runs 13 residues. V was cut by 0 bases and J by 11 bases, with 12 bases left in between. The germline gives CDR1 SGHTA, CDR2 FQGNSA. This chain's CDR3 is CASSLAALSEQYF. CDR3 in DNA: TGTGCCAGCAGCTTAGCGGCCCTAAGTGAGCAGTATTTT. Variable domain in full (rest from reference TRBV7-2 and TRBJ2-3): GAGVSQSPSNKVTEKGKDVELRCDPISGHTALYWYRQSLGQGLEFLIYFQGNSAPDKSGLPSDRFSAERTGGSVSTLTIQRTQQEDSAVYLCASSLAALSEQYFGPGTRLTVL.

This clonotype has only a few counts. The DNA for the CDR3 is TGTGCCAGCAGCCCCACCGTTAGGTCACCCCTCCACTTT. This sequence encodes CASSPTVRSPLHF. The chain combines TRBV7-2 with TRBJ1-6, with unresolved D. Trimming cost V 5 bases and J 10 bases, with 12 bases left between them. CDR3 length: 13 residues. CDR1 SGHTA and CDR2 FQGNSA come from the germline V gene.

This clonotype was counted between two and nine times. J is TRBJ2-1 and V is TRBV12-5; perhaps TRBD2 as D (6 bases). From germline, CDR1 is LGHNT and CDR2 FRNRAP. There are 14 residues in the CDR3. V was trimmed by 6 bases and J by 0 bases, leaving 9 bases between them. CDR3 bases: TGTGCTAGTGGCCGGGGGAGCTCCTACAATGAGCAGTTCTTC. This codes for CASGRGSSYNEQFF.

The rearrangement joins TRBV24-1 to TRBJ1-5; the D gene is possibly TRBD1 (5 bases). The CDR3 extends over 16 amino acids. V lost 5 bases, J lost 2 bases, and 15 bases lay in between. CDR1 and CDR2 (germline): KGHDR, SFDVKD. In DNA, the CDR3 is TGTGCCACCAGTGCCACTCAGGGTTCGGGCAATCAGCCCCAGCATTTT. Protein product: CATSATQGSGNQPQHF.

The chain has TRBV7-6 and TRBJ2-1; 14 bases fit TRBD2. The V segment lost 5 bases and the J segment 9 bases; nucleotides outside the gene matches: 9. This CDR3 comprises 16 residues. Germline V CDR1 and CDR2: SGHVS, FNYEAQ. This chain's CDR3 is CASSAGTSGRRGEQFF. The CDR3 bases are TGTGCCAGCAGCGCAGGGACTAGCGGGAGAAGGGGTGAGCAGTTCTTC.

The V and J genes are TRBV7-9 and TRBJ2-3; D unresolved. Trimming cost V 7 bases and J 2 bases, with 13 bases left between them. The CDR3 covers 14 residues. Germline loops: CDR1 SEHNR, CDR2 FQNEAQ (reference sequence). CDR3 region: CASTYSGSTDTQYF. CDR3 bases: TGTGCCAGCACCTACAGTGGGTCCACAGATACGCAGTATTTT.

The chain couples TRBV4-1 to TRBJ1-6; D not certain. CDR1 MGHRA and CDR2 YSYEKL come from the germline V gene. The CDR3 is made up of 16 amino acids. Trimming removed 0 bases from V and 0 bases from J, with 6 bases in between. This CDR3 reads CASSQEAVSYNSPLHF. The CDR3 DNA reads as TGCGCCAGCAGCCAAGAGGCGGTCTCCTATAATTCACCCCTCCACTTT.

This clonotype was picked up a small number of times. The chain joins TRBV7-2 to TRBJ2-5, with D maybe TRBD2 (5 bases). In germline, CDR1 is SGHTA, CDR2 FQGNSA. V shed 2 bases and J shed 5 bases, with 12 bases lying between them. The CDR3 consists of 14 residues. CDR3: CASSLTPRAETQYF. CDR3 in DNA: TGTGCCAGCAGCTTAACGCCGAGGGCGGAGACCCAGTACTTC. Variable domain in full (rest from reference TRBV7-2 and TRBJ2-5): GAGVSQSPSNKVTEKGKDVELRCDPISGHTALYWYRQSLGQGLEFLIYFQGNSAPDKSGLPSDRFSAERTGGSVSTLTIQRTQQEDSAVYLCASSLTPRAETQYFGPGTRLLVL.

CDR3 protein: CASSYFDSVFTGELFF. Written as DNA, the CDR3 is TGTGCCAGCAGTTACTTCGACAGTGTTTTCACCGGGGAGCTGTTTTTT. The chain employs TRBV6-5 and TRBJ2-2, with a weak D call TRBD1 (5 bases). Germline V gene sequence: CDR1 MNHEY, CDR2 SVGAGI. Between the trimmed V and J ends, which lost 1 base and 4 bases, there was a span of 13 bases. This CDR3 contains 16 residues.

This chain links TRBV5-1 with TRBJ2-3, with 11 positions matching TRBD2. The germline CDR1 and CDR2 sequences are SGHRS and YFSETQ. The V and J ends lost 3 bases and 5 bases, in that order; junction bases with no gene match: 5. The length of the CDR3 is 15 residues. The CDR3 bases are TGCGCCAGCAGCTCGACTAGCGGGACGGTAGATACGCAGTATTTT. Encoded protein: CASSSTSGTVDTQYF.

The chain carries TRBV5-1 and TRBJ1-1; D may be TRBD1 (6 bases). CDR3 size: 15 residues. Germline V gene sequence: CDR1 SGHRS, CDR2 YFSETQ. V was pared by 4 bases and J by 4 bases, with 17 bases between. CDR3 sequence: CASSPGRGLVTEAFF. In nucleotides, the CDR3 is TGCGCCAGCAGCCCTGGTCGGGGGCTGGTCACTGAAGCTTTCTTT.

The gene calls are TRBV7-8 and TRBJ2-2; 8 bases map to TRBD1. The CDR3 runs 18 residues. The V gene's germline CDR1 is SGHVS and CDR2 FQNEAQ. The trim removed 3 bases at V and 0 bases at J, leaving 9 bases unmatched. CDR3 bases: TGTGCCAGCAGCTTCCACACGGGACAGGCCTCGAACACCGGGGAGCTGTTTTTT. Translating it yields CASSFHTGQASNTGELFF.

This clonotype was seen only a few times. The chain combines TRBV5-6 with TRBJ2-5, with TRBD1 as a possible D gene (7 bases). Germline V lookup: CDR1 SGHDT, CDR2 YYEEEE. This CDR3 has 16 residues. V was pared by 3 bases and J by 0 bases, with 15 bases between. The CDR3 loop is CASSWRDRGYQETQYF. The CDR3 nucleotides read TGTGCCAGCAGCTGGCGGGACAGAGGGTACCAAGAGACCCAGTACTTC.

Details on this clonotype: Its ends do not fully match the called genes, so a read error is possible. CDR3 loop: CASSYQPRVAKNIQYF. In nucleotides, the CDR3 is TGTGCCAGTAGCTACCAGCCCCGTGTAGCCAAAAACATTCAGTACTTC. J is TRBJ2-4 and V is TRBV7-3; no definite D call. In germline, CDR1 is SGHTA, CDR2 FQGTGA. This CDR3 comprises 16 residues.